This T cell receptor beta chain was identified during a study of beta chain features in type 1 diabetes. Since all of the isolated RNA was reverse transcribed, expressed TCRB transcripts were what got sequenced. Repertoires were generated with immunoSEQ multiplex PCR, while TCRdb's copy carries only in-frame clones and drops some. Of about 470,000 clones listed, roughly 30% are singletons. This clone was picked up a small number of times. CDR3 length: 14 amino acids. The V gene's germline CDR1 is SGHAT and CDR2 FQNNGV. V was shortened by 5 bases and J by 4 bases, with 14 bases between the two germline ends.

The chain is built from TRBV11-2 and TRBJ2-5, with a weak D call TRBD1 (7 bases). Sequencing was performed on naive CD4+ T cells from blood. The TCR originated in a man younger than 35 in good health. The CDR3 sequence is CASSPRGAGETQYF. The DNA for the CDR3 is TGTGCCAGCAGCCCCAGGGGGGCGGGAGAGACCCAGTACTTC.